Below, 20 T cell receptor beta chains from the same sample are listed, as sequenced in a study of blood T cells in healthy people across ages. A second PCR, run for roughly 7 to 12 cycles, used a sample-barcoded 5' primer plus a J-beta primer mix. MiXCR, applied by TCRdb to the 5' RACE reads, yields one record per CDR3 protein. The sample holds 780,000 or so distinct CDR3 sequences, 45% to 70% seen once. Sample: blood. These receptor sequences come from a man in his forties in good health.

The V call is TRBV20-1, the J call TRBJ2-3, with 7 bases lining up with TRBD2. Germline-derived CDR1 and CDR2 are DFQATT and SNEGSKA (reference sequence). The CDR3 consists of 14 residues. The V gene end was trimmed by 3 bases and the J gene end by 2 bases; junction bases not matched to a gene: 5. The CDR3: CSARGGIVTDTQYF. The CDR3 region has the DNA TGCAGTGCTAGGGGGGGGATCGTCACAGATACGCAGTATTTT.

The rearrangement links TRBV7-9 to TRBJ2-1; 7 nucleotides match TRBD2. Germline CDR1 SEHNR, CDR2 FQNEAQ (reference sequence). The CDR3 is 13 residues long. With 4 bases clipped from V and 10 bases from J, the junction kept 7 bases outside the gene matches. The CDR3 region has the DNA TGTGCCAGCAGCTATGCGGGGGAAGAGGAGCAGTTCTTC. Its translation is CASSYAGEEEQFF.

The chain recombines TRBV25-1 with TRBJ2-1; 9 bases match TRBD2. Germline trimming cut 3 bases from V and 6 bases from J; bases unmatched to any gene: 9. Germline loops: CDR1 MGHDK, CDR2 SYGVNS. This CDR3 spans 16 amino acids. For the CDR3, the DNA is TGTGCCAGCAGTGATACAGCGGGAGGATGGGGCAATGAGCAGTTCTTC. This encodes CASSDTAGGWGNEQFF.

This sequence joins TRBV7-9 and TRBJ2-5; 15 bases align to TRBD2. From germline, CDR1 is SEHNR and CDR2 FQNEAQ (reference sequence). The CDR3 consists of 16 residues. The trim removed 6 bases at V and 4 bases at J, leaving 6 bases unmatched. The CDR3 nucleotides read TGTGCCAGCAGTGCGCGGACTAGCGGGAGGGGAGAGACCCAGTACTTC. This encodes CASSARTSGRGETQYF.

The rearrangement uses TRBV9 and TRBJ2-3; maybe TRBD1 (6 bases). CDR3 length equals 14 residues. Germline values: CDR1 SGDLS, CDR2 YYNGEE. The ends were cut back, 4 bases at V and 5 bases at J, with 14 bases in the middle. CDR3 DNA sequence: TGTGCCAGCAGCTTAATCAAACAGGGAGATACGCAGTATTTT. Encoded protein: CASSLIKQGDTQYF.

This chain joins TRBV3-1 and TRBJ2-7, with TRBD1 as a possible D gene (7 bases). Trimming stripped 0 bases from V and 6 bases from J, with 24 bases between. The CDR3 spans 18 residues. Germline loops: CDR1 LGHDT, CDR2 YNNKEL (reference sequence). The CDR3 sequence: CASSQERWAAGQLGEQYF. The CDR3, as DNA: TGTGCCAGCAGCCAAGAAAGGTGGGCTGCGGGACAGTTAGGCGAGCAGTACTTC.

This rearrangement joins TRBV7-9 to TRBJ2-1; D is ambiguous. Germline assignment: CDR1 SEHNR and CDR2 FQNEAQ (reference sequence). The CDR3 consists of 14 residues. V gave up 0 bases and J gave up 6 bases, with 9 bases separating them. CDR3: CASSLAGTGNEQFF. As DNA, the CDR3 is TGTGCCAGCAGCTTAGCAGGTACGGGCAATGAGCAGTTCTTC.

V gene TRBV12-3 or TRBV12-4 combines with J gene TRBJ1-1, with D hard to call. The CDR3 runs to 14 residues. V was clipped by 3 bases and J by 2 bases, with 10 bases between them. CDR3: CASSFTSKNTEAFF. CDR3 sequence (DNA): TGTGCCAGCAGTTTCACCTCGAAAAACACTGAAGCTTTCTTT.

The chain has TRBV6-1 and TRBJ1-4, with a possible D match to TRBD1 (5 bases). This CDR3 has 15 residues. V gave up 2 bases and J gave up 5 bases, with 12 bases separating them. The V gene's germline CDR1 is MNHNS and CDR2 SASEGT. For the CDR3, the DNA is TGTGCCAGCAGTGAACGTGGGGCGAGAAATGAAAAACTGTTTTTT. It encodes CASSERGARNEKLFF.

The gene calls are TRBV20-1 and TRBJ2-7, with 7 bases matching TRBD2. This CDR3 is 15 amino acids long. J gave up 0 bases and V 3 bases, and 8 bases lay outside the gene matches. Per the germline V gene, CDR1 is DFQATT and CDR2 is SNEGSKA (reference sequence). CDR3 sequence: CSASPVQRGSYEQYF. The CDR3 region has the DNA TGCAGTGCTAGTCCCGTCCAGCGGGGCTCCTACGAGCAGTACTTC.

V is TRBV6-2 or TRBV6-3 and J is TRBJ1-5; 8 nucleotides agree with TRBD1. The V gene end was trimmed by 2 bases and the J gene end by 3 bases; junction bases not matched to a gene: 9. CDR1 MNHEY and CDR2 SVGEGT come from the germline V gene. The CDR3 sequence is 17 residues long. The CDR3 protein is CASSYDGQGVDNQPQHF. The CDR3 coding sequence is TGTGCCAGCAGTTACGATGGACAGGGAGTAGACAATCAGCCCCAGCATTTT.

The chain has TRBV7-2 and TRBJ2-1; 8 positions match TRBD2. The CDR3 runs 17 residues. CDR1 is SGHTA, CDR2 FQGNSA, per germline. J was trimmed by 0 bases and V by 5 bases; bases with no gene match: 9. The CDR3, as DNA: TGTGCCAGCAGCCCCCACTTAGCGGGAAGCTCCTACAATGAGCAGTTCTTC. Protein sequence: CASSPHLAGSSYNEQFF.

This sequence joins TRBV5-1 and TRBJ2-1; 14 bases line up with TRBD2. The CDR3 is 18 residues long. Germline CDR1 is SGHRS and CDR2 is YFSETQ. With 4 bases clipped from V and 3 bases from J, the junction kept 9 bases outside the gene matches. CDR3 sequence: CASSQGLAGAEDYNEQFF. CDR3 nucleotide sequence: TGCGCCAGCAGCCAGGGACTAGCGGGGGCCGAGGACTACAATGAGCAGTTCTTC. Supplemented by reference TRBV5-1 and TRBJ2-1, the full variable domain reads KAGVTQTPRYLIKTRGQQVTLSCSPISGHRSVSWYQQTPGQGLQFLFEYFSETQRNKGNFPGRFSGRQFSNSRSEMNVSTLELGDSALYLCASSQGLAGAEDYNEQFFGPGTRLTVL.

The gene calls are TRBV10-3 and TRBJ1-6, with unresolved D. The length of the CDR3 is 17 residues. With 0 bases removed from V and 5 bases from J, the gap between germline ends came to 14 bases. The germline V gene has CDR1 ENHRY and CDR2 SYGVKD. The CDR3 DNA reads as TGTGCCATCAGTGAGTCGATTATTAGCCAGGATAATTCACCCCTCCACTTT. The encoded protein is CAISESIISQDNSPLHF.

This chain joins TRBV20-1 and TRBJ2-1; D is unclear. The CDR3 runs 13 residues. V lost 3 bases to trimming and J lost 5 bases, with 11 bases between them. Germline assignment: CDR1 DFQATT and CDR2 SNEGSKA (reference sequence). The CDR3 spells CSASLAINNEQFF. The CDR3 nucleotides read TGCAGTGCTAGTCTGGCAATTAACAATGAGCAGTTCTTC.

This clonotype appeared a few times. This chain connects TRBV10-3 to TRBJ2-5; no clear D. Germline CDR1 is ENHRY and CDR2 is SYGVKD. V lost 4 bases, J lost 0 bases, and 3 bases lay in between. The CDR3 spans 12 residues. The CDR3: CAISGYQETQYF. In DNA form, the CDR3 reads TGTGCCATCAGTGGTTACCAAGAGACCCAGTACTTC.

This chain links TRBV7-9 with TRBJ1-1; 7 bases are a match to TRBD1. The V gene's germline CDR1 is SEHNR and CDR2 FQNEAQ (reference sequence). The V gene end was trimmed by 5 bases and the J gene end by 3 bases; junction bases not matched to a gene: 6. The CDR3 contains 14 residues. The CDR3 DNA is TGTGCCAGCAGCCAACCGGGACAGCACACTGAAGCTTTCTTT. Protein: CASSQPGQHTEAFF.

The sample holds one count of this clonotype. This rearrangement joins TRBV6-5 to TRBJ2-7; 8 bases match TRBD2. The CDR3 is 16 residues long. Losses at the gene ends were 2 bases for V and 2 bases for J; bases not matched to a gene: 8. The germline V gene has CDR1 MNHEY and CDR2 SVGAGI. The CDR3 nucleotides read TGTGCCAGCAGTTACCAGAGCGGGAGTGGCGCCTACGAGCAGTACTTC. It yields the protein CASSYQSGSGAYEQYF.

DNA of the CDR3: TGCAGTGCTAGAGGGAATCTAGCGGGGTTTAGAGATGAGCAGTTCTTC. Encoded protein: CSARGNLAGFRDEQFF. The chain joins TRBV20-1 to TRBJ2-1; TRBD2 agrees at 9 bases. Trimming removed 1 base from V and 8 bases from J; junction bases left unmatched: 12. The CDR3 consists of 16 residues. CDR1 and CDR2 (germline): DFQATT, SNEGSKA (reference sequence).

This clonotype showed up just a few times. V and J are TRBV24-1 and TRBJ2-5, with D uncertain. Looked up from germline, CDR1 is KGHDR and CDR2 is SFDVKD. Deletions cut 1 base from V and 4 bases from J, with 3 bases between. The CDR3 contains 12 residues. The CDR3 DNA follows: TGTGCCACCAGTGATTTTGGAGAGACCCAGTACTTC. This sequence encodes CATSDFGETQYF.